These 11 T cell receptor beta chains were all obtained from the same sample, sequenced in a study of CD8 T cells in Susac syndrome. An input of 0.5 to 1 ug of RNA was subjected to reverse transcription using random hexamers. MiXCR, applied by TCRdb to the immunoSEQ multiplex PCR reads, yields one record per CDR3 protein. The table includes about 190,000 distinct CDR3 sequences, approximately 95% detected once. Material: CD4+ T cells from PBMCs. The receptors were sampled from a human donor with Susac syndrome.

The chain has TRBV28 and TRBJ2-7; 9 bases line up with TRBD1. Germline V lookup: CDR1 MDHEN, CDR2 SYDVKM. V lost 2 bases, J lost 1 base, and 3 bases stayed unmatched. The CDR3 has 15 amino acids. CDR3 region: CASSLHGTGSYEQYF. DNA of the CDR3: TGTGCCAGCAGTTTACACGGGACAGGGTCCTACGAGCAGTACTTC.

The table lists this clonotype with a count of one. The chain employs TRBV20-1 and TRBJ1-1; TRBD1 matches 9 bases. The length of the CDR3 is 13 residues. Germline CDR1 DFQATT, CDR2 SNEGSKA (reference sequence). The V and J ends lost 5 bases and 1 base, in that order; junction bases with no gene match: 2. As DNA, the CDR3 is TGCAGTGCTCAGGGACAGGGGAACACTGAAGCTTTCTTT. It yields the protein CSAQGQGNTEAFF.

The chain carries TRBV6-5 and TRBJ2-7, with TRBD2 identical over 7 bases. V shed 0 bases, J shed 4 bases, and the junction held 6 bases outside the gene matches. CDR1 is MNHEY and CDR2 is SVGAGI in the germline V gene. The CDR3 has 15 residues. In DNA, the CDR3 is TGTGCCAGCAGTTACTCAGGTCAGGGAGGGTACGAGCAGTACTTC. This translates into CASSYSGQGGYEQYF.

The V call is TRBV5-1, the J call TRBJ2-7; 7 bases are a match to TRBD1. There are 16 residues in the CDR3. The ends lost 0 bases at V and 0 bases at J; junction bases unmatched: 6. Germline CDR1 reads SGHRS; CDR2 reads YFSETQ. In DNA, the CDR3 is TGCGCCAGCAGCTTGGCCCGGGACAGAAGCTCCTACGAGCAGTACTTC. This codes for CASSLARDRSSYEQYF.

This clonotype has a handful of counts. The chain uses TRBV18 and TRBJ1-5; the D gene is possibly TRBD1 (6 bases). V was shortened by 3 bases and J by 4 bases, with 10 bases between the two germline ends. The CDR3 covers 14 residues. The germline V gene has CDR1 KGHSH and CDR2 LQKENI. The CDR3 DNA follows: TGTGCCAGCTCACCGTCAACAGGGAATCAGCCCCAGCATTTT. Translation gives CASSPSTGNQPQHF.

The CDR3 reads CSARDLAGGETQYF. The CDR3 DNA follows: TGCAGTGCTAGAGATCTCGCGGGGGGGGAGACCCAGTACTTC. The chain links TRBV20-1 to TRBJ2-5; 9 bases agree with TRBD2. Germline V gene lookup returns CDR1 DFQATT and CDR2 SNEGSKA (reference sequence). V lost 0 bases and J lost 5; bases outside the gene matches: 4. The CDR3 loop spans 14 amino acids.

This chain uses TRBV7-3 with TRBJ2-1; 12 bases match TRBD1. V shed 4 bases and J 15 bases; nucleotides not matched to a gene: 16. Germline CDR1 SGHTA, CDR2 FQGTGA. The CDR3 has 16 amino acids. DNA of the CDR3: TGTGCCAGCAGCTCAAAAGGAAGGTCGGGACAGGGGGCGTTGTTCTTC. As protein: CASSSKGRSGQGALFF.

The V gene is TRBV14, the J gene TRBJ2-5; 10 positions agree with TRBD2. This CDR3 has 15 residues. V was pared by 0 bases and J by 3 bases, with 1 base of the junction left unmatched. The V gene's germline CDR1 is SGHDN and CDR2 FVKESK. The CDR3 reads CASSQELAGKETQYF. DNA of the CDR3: TGTGCCAGCAGCCAAGAACTAGCGGGGAAAGAGACCCAGTACTTC.

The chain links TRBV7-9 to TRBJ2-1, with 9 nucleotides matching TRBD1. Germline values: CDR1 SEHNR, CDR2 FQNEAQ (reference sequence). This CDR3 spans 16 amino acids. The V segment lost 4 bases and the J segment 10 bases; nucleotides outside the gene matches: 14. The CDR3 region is CASSSNRGLSGGEQFF. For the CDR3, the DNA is TGTGCCAGCAGCTCCAACAGGGGGCTGTCTGGGGGGGAGCAGTTCTTC.

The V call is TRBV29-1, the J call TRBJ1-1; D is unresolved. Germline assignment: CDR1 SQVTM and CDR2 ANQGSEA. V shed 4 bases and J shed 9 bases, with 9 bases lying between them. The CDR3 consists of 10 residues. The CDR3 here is CSVGRIQAFF. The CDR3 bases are TGCAGCGTTGGACGTATCCAAGCTTTCTTT.

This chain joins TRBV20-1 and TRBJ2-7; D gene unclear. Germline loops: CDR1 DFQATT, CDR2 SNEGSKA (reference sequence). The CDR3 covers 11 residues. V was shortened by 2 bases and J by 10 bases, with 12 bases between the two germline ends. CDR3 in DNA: TGCAGTGCTAGACTCACCACCGGACAGTACTTC. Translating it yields CSARLTTGQYF.